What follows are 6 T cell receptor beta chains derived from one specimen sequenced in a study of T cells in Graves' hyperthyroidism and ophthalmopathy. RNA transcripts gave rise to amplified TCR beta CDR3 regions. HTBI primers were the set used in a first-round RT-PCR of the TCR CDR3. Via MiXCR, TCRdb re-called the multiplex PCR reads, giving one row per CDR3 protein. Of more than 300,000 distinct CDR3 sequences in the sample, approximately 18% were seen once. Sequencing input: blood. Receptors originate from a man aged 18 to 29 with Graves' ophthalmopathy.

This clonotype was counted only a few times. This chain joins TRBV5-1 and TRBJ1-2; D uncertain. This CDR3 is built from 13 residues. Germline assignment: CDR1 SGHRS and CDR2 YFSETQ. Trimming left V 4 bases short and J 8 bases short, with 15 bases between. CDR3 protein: CASSPVAGRGYTF. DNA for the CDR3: TGCGCCAGCAGCCCCGTAGCGGGCCGGGGCTACACCTTC.

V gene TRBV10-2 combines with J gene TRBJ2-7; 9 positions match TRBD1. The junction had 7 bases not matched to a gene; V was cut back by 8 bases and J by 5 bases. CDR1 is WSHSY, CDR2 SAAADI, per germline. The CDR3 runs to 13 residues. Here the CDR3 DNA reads TGCGCCAGCTCCCGGACAGGGGACCACGAGCAGTACTTC. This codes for CASSRTGDHEQYF.

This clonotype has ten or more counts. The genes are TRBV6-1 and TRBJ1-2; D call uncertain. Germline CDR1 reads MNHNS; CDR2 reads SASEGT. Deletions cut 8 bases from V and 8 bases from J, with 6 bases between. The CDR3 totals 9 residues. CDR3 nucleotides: TGTGCCAGCGGTAGGGGCTACACCTTC. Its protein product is CASGRGYTF.

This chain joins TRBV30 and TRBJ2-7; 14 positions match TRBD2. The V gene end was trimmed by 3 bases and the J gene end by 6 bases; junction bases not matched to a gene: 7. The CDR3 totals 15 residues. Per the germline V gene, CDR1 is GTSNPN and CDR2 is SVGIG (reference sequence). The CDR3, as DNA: TGTGCCTGGAGCGCTGGGACTAGCGGGAGAAGCGAGCAGTACTTC. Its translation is CAWSAGTSGRSEQYF.

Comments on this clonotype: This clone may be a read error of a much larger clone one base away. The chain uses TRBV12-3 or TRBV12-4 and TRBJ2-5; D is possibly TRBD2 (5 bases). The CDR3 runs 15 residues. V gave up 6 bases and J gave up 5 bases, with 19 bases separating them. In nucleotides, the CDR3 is TGTGCCAGCAGGCGAAGATCGGGGTGCCGGGAGACCCAGTACTTC. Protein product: CASRRRSGCRETQYF.

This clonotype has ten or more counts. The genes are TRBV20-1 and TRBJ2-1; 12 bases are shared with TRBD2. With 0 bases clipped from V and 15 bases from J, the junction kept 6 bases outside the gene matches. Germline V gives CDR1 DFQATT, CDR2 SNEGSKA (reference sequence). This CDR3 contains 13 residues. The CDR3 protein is CSARELAGGPLFF. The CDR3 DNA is TGCAGTGCTAGAGAGCTAGCGGGGGGGCCGTTGTTCTTC.